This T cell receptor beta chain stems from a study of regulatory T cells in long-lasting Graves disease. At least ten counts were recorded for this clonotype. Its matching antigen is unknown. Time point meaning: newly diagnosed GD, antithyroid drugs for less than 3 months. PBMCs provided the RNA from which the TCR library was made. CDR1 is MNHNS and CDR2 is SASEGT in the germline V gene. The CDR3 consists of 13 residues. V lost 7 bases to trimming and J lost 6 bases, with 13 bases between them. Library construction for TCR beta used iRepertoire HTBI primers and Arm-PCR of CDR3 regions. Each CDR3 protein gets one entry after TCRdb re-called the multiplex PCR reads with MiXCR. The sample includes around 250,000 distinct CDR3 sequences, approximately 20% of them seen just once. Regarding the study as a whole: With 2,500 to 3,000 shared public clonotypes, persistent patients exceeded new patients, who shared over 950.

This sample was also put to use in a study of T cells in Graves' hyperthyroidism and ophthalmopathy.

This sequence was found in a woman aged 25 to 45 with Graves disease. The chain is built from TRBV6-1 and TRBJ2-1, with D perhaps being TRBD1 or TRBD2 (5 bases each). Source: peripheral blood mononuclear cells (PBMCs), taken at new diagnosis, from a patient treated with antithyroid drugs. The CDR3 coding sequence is TGTGCCAGCACGAGGGGCGGGCTCAATGAGCAGTTCTTC. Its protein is CASTRGGLNEQFF.